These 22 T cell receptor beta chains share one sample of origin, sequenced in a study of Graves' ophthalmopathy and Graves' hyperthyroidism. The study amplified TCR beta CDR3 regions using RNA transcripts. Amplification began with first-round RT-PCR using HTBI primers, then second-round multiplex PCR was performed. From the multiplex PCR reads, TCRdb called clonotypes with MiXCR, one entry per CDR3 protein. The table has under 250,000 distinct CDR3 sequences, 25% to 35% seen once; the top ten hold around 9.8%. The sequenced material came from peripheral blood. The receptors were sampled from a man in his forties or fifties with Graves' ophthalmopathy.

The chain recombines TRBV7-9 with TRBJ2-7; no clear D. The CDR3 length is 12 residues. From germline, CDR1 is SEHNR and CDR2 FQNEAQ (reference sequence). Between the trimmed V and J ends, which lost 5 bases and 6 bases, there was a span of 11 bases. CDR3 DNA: TGTGCCAGCAGCATTAACCCGGTCGAGCAGTACTTC. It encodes CASSINPVEQYF.

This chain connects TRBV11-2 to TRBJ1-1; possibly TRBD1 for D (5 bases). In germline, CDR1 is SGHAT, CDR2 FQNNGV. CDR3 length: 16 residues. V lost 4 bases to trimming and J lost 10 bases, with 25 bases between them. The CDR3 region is CASSSADLAGLRGAFF. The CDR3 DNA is TGTGCCAGCAGCTCCGCGGATCTCGCTGGGCTGAGGGGAGCTTTCTTT.

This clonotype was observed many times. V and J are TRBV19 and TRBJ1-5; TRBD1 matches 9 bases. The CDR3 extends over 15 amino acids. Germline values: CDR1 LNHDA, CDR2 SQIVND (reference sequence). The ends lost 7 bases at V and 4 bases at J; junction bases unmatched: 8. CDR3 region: CASTTTGGRNQPQHF. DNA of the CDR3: TGTGCCAGTACCACTACAGGGGGCCGTAATCAGCCCCAGCATTTT.

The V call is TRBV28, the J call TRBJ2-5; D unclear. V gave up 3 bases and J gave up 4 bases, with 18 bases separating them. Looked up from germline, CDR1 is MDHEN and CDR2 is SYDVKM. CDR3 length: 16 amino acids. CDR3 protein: CASSFPSRAVGETQYF. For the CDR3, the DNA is TGTGCCAGCAGTTTCCCTAGTCGGGCCGTGGGAGAGACCCAGTACTTC.

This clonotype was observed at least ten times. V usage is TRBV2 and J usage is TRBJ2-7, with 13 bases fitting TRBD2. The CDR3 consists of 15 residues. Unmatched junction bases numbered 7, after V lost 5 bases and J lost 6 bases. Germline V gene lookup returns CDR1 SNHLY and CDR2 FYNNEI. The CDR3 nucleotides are TGTGCCAGCAGTAAAATACTAGCGGGAGGGCCCGAGCAGTACTTC. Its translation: CASSKILAGGPEQYF. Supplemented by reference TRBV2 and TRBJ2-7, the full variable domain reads EPEVTQTPSHQVTQMGQEVILRCVPISNHLYFYWYRQILGQKVEFLVSFYNNEISEKSEIFDDQFSVERPDGSNFTLKIRSTKLEDSAMYFCASSKILAGGPEQYFGPGTRLTVT.

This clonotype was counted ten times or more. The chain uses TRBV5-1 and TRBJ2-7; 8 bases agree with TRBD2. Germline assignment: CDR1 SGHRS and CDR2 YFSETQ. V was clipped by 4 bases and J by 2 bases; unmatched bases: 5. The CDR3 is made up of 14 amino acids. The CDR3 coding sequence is TGCGCCAGCAGCCTAGCGGGTCGTCCCTACGAGCAGTACTTC. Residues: CASSLAGRPYEQYF.

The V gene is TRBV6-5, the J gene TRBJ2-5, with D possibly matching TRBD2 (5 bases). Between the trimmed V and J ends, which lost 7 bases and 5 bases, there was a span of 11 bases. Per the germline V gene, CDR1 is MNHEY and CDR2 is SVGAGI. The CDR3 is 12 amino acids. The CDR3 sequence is CASTERRETQYF. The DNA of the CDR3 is TGTGCCAGCACCGAAAGGAGGGAGACCCAGTACTTC.

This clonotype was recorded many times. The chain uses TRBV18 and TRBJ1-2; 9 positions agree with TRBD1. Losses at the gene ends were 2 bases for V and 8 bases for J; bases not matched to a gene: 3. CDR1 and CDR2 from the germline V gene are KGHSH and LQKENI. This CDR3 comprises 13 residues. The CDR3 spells CASSPGQGQGYTF. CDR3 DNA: TGTGCCAGCTCACCAGGACAGGGGCAAGGCTACACCTTC. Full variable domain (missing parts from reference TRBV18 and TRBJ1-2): NAGVMQNPRHLVRRRGQEARLRCSPMKGHSHVYWYRQLPEEGLKFMVYLQKENIIDESGMPKERFSAEFPKEGPSILRIQQVVRGDSAAYFCASSPGQGQGYTFGSGTRLTVV.

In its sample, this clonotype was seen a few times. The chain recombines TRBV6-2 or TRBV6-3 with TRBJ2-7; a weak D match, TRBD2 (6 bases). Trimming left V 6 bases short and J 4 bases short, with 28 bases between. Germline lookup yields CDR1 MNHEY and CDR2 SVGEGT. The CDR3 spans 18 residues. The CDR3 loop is CASSHLSSEDVLRYEQYF. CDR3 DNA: TGTGCCAGCAGCCATTTATCTAGCGAGGACGTCTTAAGGTACGAGCAGTACTTC.

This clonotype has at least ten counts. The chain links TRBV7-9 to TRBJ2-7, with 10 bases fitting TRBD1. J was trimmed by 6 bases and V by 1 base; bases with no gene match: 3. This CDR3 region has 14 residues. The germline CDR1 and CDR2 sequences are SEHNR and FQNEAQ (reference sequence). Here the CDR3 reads CASSLETGGSEQYF. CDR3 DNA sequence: TGTGCCAGCAGCTTAGAGACAGGGGGCAGCGAGCAGTACTTC. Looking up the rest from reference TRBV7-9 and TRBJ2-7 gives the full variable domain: DTGVSQNPRHKITKRGQNVTFRCDPISEHNRLYWYRQTLGQGPEFLTYFQNEAQLEKSRLLSDRFSAERPKGSFSTLEIQRTEQGDSAMYLCASSLETGGSEQYFGPGTRLTVT.

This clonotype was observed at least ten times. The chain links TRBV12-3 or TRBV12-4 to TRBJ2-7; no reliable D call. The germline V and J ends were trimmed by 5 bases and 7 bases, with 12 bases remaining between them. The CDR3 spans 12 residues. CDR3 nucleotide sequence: TGTGCCAGCAGTCTGTCTTTATGGGAGCAGTACTTC. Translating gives CASSLSLWEQYF.

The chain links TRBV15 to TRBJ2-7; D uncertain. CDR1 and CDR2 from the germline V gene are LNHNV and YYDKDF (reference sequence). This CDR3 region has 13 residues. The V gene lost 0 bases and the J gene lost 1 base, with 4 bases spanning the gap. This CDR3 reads CATSREPSYEQYF. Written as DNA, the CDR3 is TGTGCCACCAGCAGAGAACCTTCCTACGAGCAGTACTTC.

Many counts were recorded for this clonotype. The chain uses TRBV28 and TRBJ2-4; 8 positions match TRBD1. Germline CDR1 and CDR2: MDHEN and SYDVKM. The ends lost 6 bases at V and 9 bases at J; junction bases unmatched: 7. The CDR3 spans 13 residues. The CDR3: CASRTTGGAIQYF. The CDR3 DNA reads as TGTGCCAGCAGAACCACAGGGGGAGCCATTCAGTACTTC.

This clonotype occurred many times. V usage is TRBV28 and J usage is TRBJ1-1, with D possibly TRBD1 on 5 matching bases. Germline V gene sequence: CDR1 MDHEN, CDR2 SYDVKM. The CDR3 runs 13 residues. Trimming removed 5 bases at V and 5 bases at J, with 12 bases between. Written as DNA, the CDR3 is TGTGCCAGCAGTCCACCCAAGGGGACTGAAGCTTTCTTT. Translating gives CASSPPKGTEAFF.

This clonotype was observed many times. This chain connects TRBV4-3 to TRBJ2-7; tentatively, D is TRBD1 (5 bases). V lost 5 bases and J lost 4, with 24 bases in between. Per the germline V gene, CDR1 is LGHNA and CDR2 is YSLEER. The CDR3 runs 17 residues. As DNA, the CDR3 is TGCGCCAGCAGCTTCCGGGCTGTTTCCGCCAGGGTTTACGAGCAGTACTTC. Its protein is CASSFRAVSARVYEQYF.

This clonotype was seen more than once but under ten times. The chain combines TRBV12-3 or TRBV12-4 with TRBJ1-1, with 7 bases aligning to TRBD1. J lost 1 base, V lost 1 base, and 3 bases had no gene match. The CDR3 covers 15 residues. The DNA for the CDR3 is TGTGCCAGCAGTTTAGGAGGACAGGCGAACACTGAAGCTTTCTTT. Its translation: CASSLGGQANTEAFF.

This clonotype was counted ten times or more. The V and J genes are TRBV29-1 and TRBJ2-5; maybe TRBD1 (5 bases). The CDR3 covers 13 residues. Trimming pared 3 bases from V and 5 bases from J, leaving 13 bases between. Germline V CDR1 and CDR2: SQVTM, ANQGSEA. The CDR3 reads CSVDIPGSETQYF. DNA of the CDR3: TGCAGCGTTGACATCCCAGGGTCCGAGACCCAGTACTTC.

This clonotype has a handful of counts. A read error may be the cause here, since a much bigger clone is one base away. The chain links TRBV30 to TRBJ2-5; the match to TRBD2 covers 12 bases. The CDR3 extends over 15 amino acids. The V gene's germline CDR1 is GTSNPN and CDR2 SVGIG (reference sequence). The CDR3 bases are TGTGCCTGGAGCTCTGGACTAGCGGGGAAAGAGGCCCAGTACTTC. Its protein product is CAWSSGLAGKEAQYF.

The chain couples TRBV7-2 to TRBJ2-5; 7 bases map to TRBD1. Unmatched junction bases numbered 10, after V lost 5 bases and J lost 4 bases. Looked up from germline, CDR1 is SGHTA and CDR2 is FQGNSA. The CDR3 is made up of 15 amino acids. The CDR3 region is CASSPQQGSTETQYF. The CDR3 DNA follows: TGTGCCAGCAGCCCGCAACAGGGGTCAACAGAGACCCAGTACTTC.

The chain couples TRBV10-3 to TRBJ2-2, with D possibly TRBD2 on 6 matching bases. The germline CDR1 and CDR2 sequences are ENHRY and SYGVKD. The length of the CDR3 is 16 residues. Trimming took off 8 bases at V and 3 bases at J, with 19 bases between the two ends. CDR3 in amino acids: CAIPEGRIRDTGELFF. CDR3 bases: TGTGCCATCCCCGAAGGGAGGATTCGTGACACCGGGGAGCTGTTTTTT.

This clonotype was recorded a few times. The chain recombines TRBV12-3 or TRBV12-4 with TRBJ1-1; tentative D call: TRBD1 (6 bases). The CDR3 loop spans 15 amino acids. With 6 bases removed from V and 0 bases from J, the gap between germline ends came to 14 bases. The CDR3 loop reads CASRDGGHLNTEAFF. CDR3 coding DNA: TGTGCCAGCAGGGACGGGGGACACTTGAACACTGAAGCTTTCTTT.

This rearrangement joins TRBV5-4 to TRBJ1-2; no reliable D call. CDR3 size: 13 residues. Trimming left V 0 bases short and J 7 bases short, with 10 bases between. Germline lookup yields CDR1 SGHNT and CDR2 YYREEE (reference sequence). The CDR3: CASSLAGVGGYTF. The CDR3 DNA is TGTGCCAGCAGCTTGGCCGGGGTCGGTGGCTACACCTTC.